Listed below are T cell receptor beta chains from one sample, sequenced in a study of blood T cell repertoires in COVID-19. The assay was immunoSEQ multiplex PCR, and TCRdb's table has in-frame clones only and misses some. The data show around 25,000 clones, roughly 79% seen once. The sample was peripheral blood. The receptors come from a man older than 75 with active or convalescent COVID-19. Each CDR3 is given with its conserved first and last residue. A D gene is named only where the DNA matches it firmly. Some rows have no size entry. The others give once, few or many, or a class for an expanded clone.

V gene	D gene	clone size	J gene	CDR3 protein	CDR3 DNA
TRBV19	-	-	TRBJ1-1	CASHPGGAGNTEAFF	TGTGCCAGTCATCCAGGAGGGGCGGGGAACACTGAAGCTTTCTTT
TRBV7-6	TRBD1	-	TRBJ2-5	CAIDRDETQYF	TGTGCCATAGACAGGGACGAGACCCAGTACTTC
TRBV7-2	-	-	TRBJ2-3	CASSNLAPTQYF	TGTGCCAGCAGCAATCTAGCGCCCACGCAGTATTTT
TRBV27	-	-	TRBJ1-1	CASRSLQGNTEAFF	TGTGCCAGCAGAAGCCTACAGGGGAACACTGAAGCTTTCTTT
TRBV27	TRBD1	few	TRBJ1-1	CASRRQGFAEAFF	TGTGCCAGCAGGAGACAGGGTTTTGCTGAAGCTTTCTTT
TRBV5-5	-	-	TRBJ1-3	CASSLGGWDSSGNTIYF	TGTGCCAGCAGCTTGGGTGGCTGGGACTCCTCTGGAAACACCATATATTTT
TRBV15	-	once	TRBJ1-5	CATSRKGRVPDSNQPQHF	TGTGCCACCAGCAGAAAAGGCAGGGTCCCTGATAGCAATCAGCCCCAGCATTTT
TRBV5-5	TRBD1	few	TRBJ1-2	CASSLVRQGYGYTF	TGTGCCAGCAGCTTGGTTAGACAGGGCTATGGCTACACCTTC
TRBV7-2	TRBD2	few	TRBJ2-1	CASSFGGRPNEQFF	TGTGCCAGCAGCTTCGGCGGGAGGCCCAATGAGCAGTTCTTC
TRBV7-8	-	-	TRBJ2-6	CASSLGELGANVLTF	TGTGCCAGCAGCTTAGGAGAACTCGGGGCCAACGTCCTGACTTTC
TRBV7-6	-	-	TRBJ1-5	CASSLGGTRNQPQHF	TGTGCCAGCAGCTTAGGTGGGACAAGAAATCAGCCCCAGCATTTT
TRBV2	TRBD2	-	TRBJ2-7	CASSGAGTKSEQYF	TGTGCCAGCAGTGGCGCTGGGACTAAGTCCGAGCAGTACTTC
TRBV19	TRBD1	-	TRBJ1-6	CASSSRQGPNSPLHF	TGTGCCAGTAGTTCCCGACAGGGCCCTAATTCACCCCTCCACTTT
TRBV18	TRBD2	-	TRBJ2-1	CASSLTSGSSYNEQFF	TGTGCCAGCTCACTGACTAGCGGTAGCTCCTACAATGAGCAGTTCTTC
TRBV19	TRBD2	-	TRBJ2-3	CASRRGDTQYF	TGTGCCAGTAGGCGGGGGGATACGCAGTATTTT
TRBV7-8	-	-	TRBJ2-2	CASSLAEDGGELFF	TGTGCCAGCAGCTTAGCTGAGGATGGCGGGGAGCTGTTTTTT